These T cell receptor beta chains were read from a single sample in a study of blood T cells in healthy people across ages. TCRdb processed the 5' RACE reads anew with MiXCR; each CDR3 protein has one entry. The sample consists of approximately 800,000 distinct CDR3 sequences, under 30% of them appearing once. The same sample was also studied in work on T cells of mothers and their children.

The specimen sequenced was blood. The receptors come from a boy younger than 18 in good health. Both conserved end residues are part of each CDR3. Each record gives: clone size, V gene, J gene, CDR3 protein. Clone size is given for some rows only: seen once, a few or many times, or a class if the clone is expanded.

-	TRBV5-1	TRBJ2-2	CASSSAGGSLDAGELFF
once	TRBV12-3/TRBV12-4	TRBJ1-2	CASRVTAGYGYTF
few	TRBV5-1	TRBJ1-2	CASSSSVGTQGGYTF
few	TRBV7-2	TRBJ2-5	CASSFVGGARETQYF
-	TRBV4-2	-	CASSQGPVERDGETQYF
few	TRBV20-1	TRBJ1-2	CSQGVAAF
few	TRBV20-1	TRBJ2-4	CSAKGLALAKNIQYF
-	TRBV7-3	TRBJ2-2	CASSLNRGTGELFF
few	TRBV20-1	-	CSASRGVGGGRETQYF
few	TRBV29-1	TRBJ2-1	CSVERRDNEQFF
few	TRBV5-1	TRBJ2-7	CASSLVRGRIDEQYF
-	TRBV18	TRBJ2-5	CASSRSSRDPGAQYF
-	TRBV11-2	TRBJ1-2	CASSLEGSLQSKYYGYTF
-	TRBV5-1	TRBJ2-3	CASRGGSDFGTDTQYF
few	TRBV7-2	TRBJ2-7	CASSLSYENEQYF
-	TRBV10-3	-	CAISGGGRTSGEQYF
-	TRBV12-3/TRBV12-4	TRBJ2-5	CASSSFSGRGVRFF
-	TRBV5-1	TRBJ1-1	CASSFGPGEDEAFF
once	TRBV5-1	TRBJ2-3	CASSSGTPRDTQYF
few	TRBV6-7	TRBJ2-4	CASMLSKGIQYF
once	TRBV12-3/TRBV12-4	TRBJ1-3	CASSPSFRGSHTIYF
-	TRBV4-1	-	CASSQEEGGTYYEQYF
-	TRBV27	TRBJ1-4	CASYRGRVRPTNEKLFF
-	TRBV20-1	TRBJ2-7	CSASSGSPQEYF
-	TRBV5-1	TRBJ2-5	CASSTAGRTALRETQYF
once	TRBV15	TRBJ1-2	CATSTTGTANYGYTF
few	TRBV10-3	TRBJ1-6	CAISDRGQYNSPLHF
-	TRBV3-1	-	CVSRTGYQETQYF
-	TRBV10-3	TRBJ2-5	CAISEPSVGKETQYF
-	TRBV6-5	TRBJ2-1	CASSFTLAGVFNEQFF
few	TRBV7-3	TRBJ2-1	CASSHSGGERYEQFF
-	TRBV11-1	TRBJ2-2	CASSLQMRGLTTGELFF
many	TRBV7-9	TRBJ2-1	CASSLWSQGAYEQFF
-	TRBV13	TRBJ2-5	CASSASDSAGETQYF
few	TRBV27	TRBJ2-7	CASSSSGGRQTYEQYF
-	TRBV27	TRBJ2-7	CASSLHANYEQYF
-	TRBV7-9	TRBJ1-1	CASSPGQGRFSTEAFF
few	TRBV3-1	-	CASSQGGGEETQYF
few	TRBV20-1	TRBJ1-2	CSARDLEDGGYTF
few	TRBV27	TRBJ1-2	CASSLLKGQGTDGYTF
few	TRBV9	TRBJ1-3	CASSAGTGSGNTIYF
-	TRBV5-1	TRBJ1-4	CASRPGTGKEKLFF
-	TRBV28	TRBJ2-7	CASSLMGGQYEQYF
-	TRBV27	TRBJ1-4	CASSPYRVEGGEKLFF
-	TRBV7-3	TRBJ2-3	CASSPGTITDTQYF
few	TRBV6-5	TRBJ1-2	CASSYSSWTGDYGYTF
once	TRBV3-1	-	CASSQDGSGWTINQQFF
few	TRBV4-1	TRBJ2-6	CASSQAWSGANVLTF
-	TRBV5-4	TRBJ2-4	CASSLRSRAKNIQYF
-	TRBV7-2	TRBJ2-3	CASSSQGARTQYF
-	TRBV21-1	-	CASSKEAGGQGDEQFF
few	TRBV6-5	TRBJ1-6	CASSYLNPLAETHF
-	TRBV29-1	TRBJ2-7	CSVKGQGYYEQYF